Following are 9 T cell receptor beta chains from one sample sequenced in a study of T cell changes during pregnancy in multiple sclerosis (dated by TCRdb to the late 2010s). Library preparation employed the immunoSEQ multiplex PCR assay. The clones in this table, taken by TCRdb from immuneACCESS, are in-frame only. Not every clone is retained; where verified, under half of the shortfall comes from an unresolved V gene, and the cause of the rest is unknown. Across this sample there are 70,000 or so clones, with about nine tenths seen only once. The ten largest account for roughly 0.7% of the sample. Sequenced here: peripheral blood, sampled in the third trimester of pregnancy. The origin of the receptors is a female donor in good health, enrolled as a control in a pregnancy study.

The chain employs TRBV4-3 and TRBJ2-3; D is unresolved. Trimming removed 4 bases from V and 5 bases from J, with 10 bases in between. Germline CDR1 reads LGHNA; CDR2 reads YSLEER. CDR3 length: 13 amino acids. CDR3 coding DNA: TGCGCCAGCAGCCCTTCCCGAGTAGATACGCAGTATTTT. Translated, it gives CASSPSRVDTQYF.

CDR3 bases: TGTGCCAGCTCCACAGGGGGCAGCTCCTACAATGAGCAGTTCTTC. This codes for CASSTGGSSYNEQFF. The V call is TRBV18, the J call TRBJ2-1; 9 nucleotides line up with TRBD1. The junction had 3 bases not matched to a gene; V was cut back by 6 bases and J by 0 bases. Germline values: CDR1 KGHSH, CDR2 LQKENI. CDR3 length equals 15 residues.

A single count supports this clone. The chain has TRBV9 and TRBJ2-3, with 9 bases aligning to TRBD1. The ends lost 0 bases at V and 6 bases at J; junction bases unmatched: 8. This CDR3 comprises 16 residues. Germline lookup yields CDR1 SGDLS and CDR2 YYNGEE. The CDR3 loop is CASSVEGTGPEDTQYF. CDR3 nucleotides: TGTGCCAGCAGCGTAGAGGGGACAGGGCCGGAGGATACGCAGTATTTT.

This chain links TRBV28 with TRBJ1-1; TRBD1 aligns across 7 bases. This CDR3 is built from 16 residues. The J segment lost 8 bases and the V segment lost 1 base, leaving 13 bases of the junction unmatched. The germline V gene has CDR1 MDHEN and CDR2 SYDVKM. CDR3 amino acids: CASSLYWGTAYNEAFF. In DNA form, the CDR3 reads TGTGCCAGCAGTTTATATTGGGGGACAGCCTATAACGAAGCTTTCTTT.

The chain joins TRBV5-1 to TRBJ2-7; no firm D call. This CDR3 is built from 12 residues. Deletions cut 2 bases from V and 2 bases from J, with 5 bases between. Germline V gene sequence: CDR1 SGHRS, CDR2 YFSETQ. The CDR3 DNA reads as TGCGCCAGCAGCTTTAGCCCCTACGAGCAGTACTTC. This encodes CASSFSPYEQYF. The whole variable domain, filled in from reference TRBV5-1 and TRBJ2-7, reads KAGVTQTPRYLIKTRGQQVTLSCSPISGHRSVSWYQQTPGQGLQFLFEYFSETQRNKGNFPGRFSGRQFSNSRSEMNVSTLELGDSALYLCASSFSPYEQYFGPGTRLTVT.

This clone was seen a single time. The chain joins TRBV10-3 to TRBJ1-6; possible D gene TRBD1, 5 bases. The CDR3 extends over 13 amino acids. The germline V and J ends were trimmed by 4 bases and 8 bases, with 9 bases remaining between them. CDR1 and CDR2 (germline): ENHRY, SYGVKD. In nucleotides, the CDR3 is TGTGCCATCAGTGTAGGGGAGGATTCACCCCTCCACTTT. Translated, it gives CAISVGEDSPLHF.

Here the CDR3 DNA reads TGCGCCAGCAGCCCCGGACAGGGGTCTTACACCGGGGAGCTGTTTTTT. This codes for CASSPGQGSYTGELFF. The chain carries TRBV5-1 and TRBJ2-2, with 9 nucleotides matching TRBD1. Germline assignment: CDR1 SGHRS and CDR2 YFSETQ. This CDR3 contains 16 residues. Unmatched junction bases numbered 7, after V lost 4 bases and J lost 3 bases.

The chain joins TRBV7-9 to TRBJ1-1; the match to TRBD1 covers 9 bases. Germline V gene sequence: CDR1 SEHNR, CDR2 FQNEAQ (reference sequence). The length of the CDR3 is 14 residues. Losses at the gene ends were 5 bases for V and 5 bases for J; bases not matched to a gene: 6. CDR3: CASSPTGGGTEAFF. The CDR3 DNA reads as TGTGCCAGCAGCCCCACAGGGGGCGGAACTGAAGCTTTCTTT.

This chain connects TRBV28 to TRBJ1-1; 8 positions agree with TRBD1. V was clipped by 6 bases and J by 12 bases; unmatched bases: 18. Germline CDR1 MDHEN, CDR2 SYDVKM. The CDR3 extends over 15 amino acids. CDR3 loop: CASSPISPRGQGPFF. DNA of the CDR3: TGTGCCAGCAGCCCCATCTCCCCGCGCGGACAGGGACCTTTCTTT. Full variable domain (outside the CDR3, taken from reference TRBV28 and TRBJ1-1): DVKVTQSSRYLVKRTGEKVFLECVQDMDHENMFWYRQDPGLGLRLIYFSYDVKMKEKGDIPEGYSVSREKKERFSLILESASTNQTSMYLCASSPISPRGQGPFFGQGTRLTVV.